The clone carrying this T cell receptor beta chain was observed a few times. Its antigen is currently unknown. The ends lost 8 bases at V and 4 bases at J; junction bases unmatched: 5. CDR3 size: 14 residues. Germline loops: CDR1 MGHDK, CDR2 SYGVNS. Expressed TCRB transcripts were sequenced, since all the RNA that had been isolated was reverse transcribed. Generated by immunoSEQ multiplex PCR, the TCRdb table keeps only in-frame clones and is missing some. The data hold 300,000 to 400,000 clones, with about 11% observed a single time. This entry comes from a study of beta chain features in type 1 diabetes. General study points: A cDNA-based sequencing approach could over-represent cells with high TCR expression. In type 1 diabetes patients, VDJ junctions had fewer insertions; deletions at these junctions were more frequent.

This TCR was recovered from a woman aged 25 to 39 in good health. Sequencing input: naive CD4+ T cells from blood. The rearrangement uses TRBV25-1 and TRBJ2-3; TRBD2 aligns across 11 bases. CDR3 in amino acids: CASGVAGGPDTQYF. The CDR3 DNA reads TGTGCCAGCGGAGTAGCGGGAGGGCCAGATACGCAGTATTTT.